The sequence of this T cell receptor beta chain was determined in a study of control samples from healthy donors and cancer patients. CDR1 is SGHTA and CDR2 is FQGNSA in the germline V gene. V lost 3 bases to trimming and J lost 4 bases, with 10 bases between them. There are 15 residues in the CDR3. Repertoires were generated with immunoSEQ multiplex PCR, while TCRdb's copy carries only in-frame clones and drops some. This sample carries about 110,000 clones, approximately 82% of them seen once, and the ten largest clones take 6% to 8%. The specimen was blood. The chain uses TRBV7-2 and TRBJ2-6; D is ambiguous. The TCR comes from a man younger than 35 in good health. The CDR3 loop is CASSFRSSGANVLTF. For the CDR3, the DNA is TGTGCCAGCAGCTTCAGAAGCTCCGGGGCCAACGTCCTGACTTTC.